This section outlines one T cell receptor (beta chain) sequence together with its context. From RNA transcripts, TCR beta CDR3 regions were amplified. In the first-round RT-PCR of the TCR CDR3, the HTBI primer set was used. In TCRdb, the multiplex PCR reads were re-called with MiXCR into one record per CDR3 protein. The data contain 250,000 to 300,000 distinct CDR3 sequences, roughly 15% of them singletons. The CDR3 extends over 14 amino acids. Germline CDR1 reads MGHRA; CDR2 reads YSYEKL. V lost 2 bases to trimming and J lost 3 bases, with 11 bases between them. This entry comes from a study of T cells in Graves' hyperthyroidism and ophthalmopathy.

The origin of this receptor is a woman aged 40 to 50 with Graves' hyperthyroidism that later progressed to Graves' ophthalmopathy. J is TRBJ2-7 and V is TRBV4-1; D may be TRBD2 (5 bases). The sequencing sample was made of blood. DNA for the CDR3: TGCGCCAGCAGCCAAAGTGAGGGTTTCTACGAGCAGTACTTC. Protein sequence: CASSQSEGFYEQYF.